Listed below are T cell receptor beta chains from one sample, sequenced in a study of breast tumors, draining lymph nodes, adjacent tissues. TCRdb fed the multiplex PCR reads into MiXCR, producing one record per CDR3 protein. Of 50,000 to 55,000 distinct CDR3 sequences in the sample, 42% are singletons; the top ten hold roughly a tenth. Sample: breast tumor tissue. The source is a female donor with breast cancer. Some clones in this sample may be carry-over from other donors' samples. CDR3s include the opening cysteine and the closing phenylalanine or tryptophan. D genes are given only for firm matches. Rows give clone size only sometimes, using once, few, many, or a class for an expanded clone.

d_gene | len | j_gene | abundance | v_gene | CDR3aa | CDR3nt
TRBD1 | 15 | TRBJ2-1 | many | TRBV19 | CASSMGTGEVNEQFF | TGTGCCAGTAGTATGGGGACAGGGGAAGTCAATGAGCAGTTCTTC
TRBD1 | 16 | TRBJ1-6 | many | TRBV9 | CASSVVQGAGNSPLHF | TGTGCCAGCAGCGTAGTACAGGGGGCAGGGAATTCACCCCTCCACTTT
TRBD1 | 15 | TRBJ1-2 | NA | TRBV10-3 | CAISESRGRDYGYTF | TGTGCCATCAGTGAGTCGAGGGGGCGGGACTACGGCTACACCTTC
NA | 14 | TRBJ1-1 | few | TRBV19 | CASSIVSSNTEAFF | TGTGCCAGTAGTATAGTCTCTTCGAACACTGAAGCTTTCTTT
NA | 15 | TRBJ1-1 | medium-sized | TRBV12-3/TRBV12-4 | CASSFGTEVNTEAFF | TGTGCCAGCAGTTTCGGGACGGAAGTAAACACTGAAGCTTTCTTT
TRBD1 | 17 | TRBJ2-5 | many | TRBV5-1 | CASSLVTGTGGEETQYF | TGCGCCAGCAGCTTAGTAACCGGGACAGGGGGCGAAGAGACCCAGTACTTC
NA | 14 | TRBJ2-3 | NA | TRBV7-9 | CASSQGRRADTQYF | TGTGCCAGCAGTCAAGGCCGAAGGGCAGATACGCAGTATTTT
NA | 14 | TRBJ1-5 | NA | TRBV5-1 | CASRLDGPNQPQHF | TGCGCCAGCAGATTAGACGGACCTAATCAGCCCCAGCATTTT
TRBD2 | 16 | TRBJ2-2 | NA | TRBV9 | CASSVGGLPNTGELFF | TGTGCCAGCAGCGTAGGGGGACTACCTAACACCGGGGAGCTGTTTTTT
NA | 13 | TRBJ2-3 | NA | TRBV19 | CASSMGVTDTQYF | TGTGCCAGTAGTATGGGGGTAACAGATACGCAGTATTTT
TRBD2 | 13 | TRBJ2-3 | NA | TRBV20-1 | CSASQLAGGTQYF | TGCAGTGCTAGCCAACTAGCGGGCGGTACGCAGTATTTT
NA | 12 | TRBJ1-4 | many | TRBV19 | CASKRTNEKLFF | TGTGCCAGTAAACGGACTAATGAAAAACTGTTTTTT
NA | 13 | TRBJ2-2 | once | TRBV6-2/TRBV6-3 | CASSHTYTGGLFF | TGTGCCAGCAGTCACACCTACACCGGGGGGCTGTTTTTT
TRBD2 | 14 | TRBJ2-7 | NA | TRBV5-1 | CASSLGSGNYEQYF | TGCGCCAGCAGCTTGGGTAGCGGGAACTACGAGCAGTACTTC
TRBD2 | 17 | TRBJ2-6 | NA | TRBV19 | CASTGLAGTDGANVLTF | TGTGCCAGTACGGGCCTAGCGGGAACTGATGGGGCCAACGTCCTGACTTTC
TRBD2 | 14 | TRBJ2-3 | few | TRBV4-3 | CASSHLAGGDTQYF | TGCGCCAGCAGCCACCTGGCGGGAGGAGATACGCAGTATTTT
TRBD2 | 18 | TRBJ2-5 | many | TRBV12-5 | CASGFMTSGRAGQETQYF | TGTGCTAGTGGTTTTATGACTAGCGGGAGGGCCGGCCAAGAGACCCAGTACTTC
TRBD2 | 16 | TRBJ2-5 | NA | TRBV6-4 | CASSEAGVPYQETQYF | TGTGCCAGCAGTGAGGCGGGGGTTCCGTACCAAGAGACCCAGTACTTC
TRBD1 | 14 | TRBJ1-4 | many | TRBV28 | CASSWGQGNEKLFF | TGTGCCAGCAGTTGGGGACAGGGAAATGAAAAACTGTTTTTT
NA | 15 | TRBJ1-6 | NA | TRBV30 | CAWSGGGRANSPLHF | TGTGCCTGGAGTGGGGGGGGCAGGGCAAATTCACCCCTCCACTTT
NA | 13 | TRBJ2-3 | NA | TRBV12-3/TRBV12-4 | CASSLGTGRPQYF | TGTGCCAGCAGTTTAGGGACGGGGCGGCCCCAGTATTTT
TRBD1 | 14 | TRBJ1-1 | few | TRBV20-1 | CSASPGTGDTEAFF | TGCAGTGCCTCACCCGGGACAGGGGACACTGAAGCTTTCTTT
NA | 14 | TRBJ2-7 | many | TRBV10-3 | CAIRPSVFTYEQYF | TGTGCCATCCGGCCTTCCGTCTTTACCTACGAGCAGTACTTC
TRBD1 | 14 | TRBJ2-1 | many | TRBV18 | CASHRGRSYNEQFF | TGTGCCAGCCACAGGGGCCGCTCCTACAATGAGCAGTTCTTC
NA | 16 | TRBJ1-1 | NA | TRBV14 | CASSHVRGRMNTEAFF | TGTGCCAGCAGCCACGTTCGCGGACGGATGAACACTGAAGCTTTCTTT
TRBD2 | 20 | TRBJ2-7 | NA | TRBV3-1 | CASSQGGPKTTSEKTYEQYF | TGTGCCAGCAGCCAGGGGGGGCCTAAAACGACTAGCGAGAAAACCTACGAGCAGTACTTC
TRBD1 | 16 | TRBJ2-2 | once | TRBV5-8 | CASSWDRAGNTGELFF | TGTGCCAGCAGCTGGGACAGGGCCGGGAACACCGGGGAGCTGTTTTTT
NA | 14 | TRBJ1-3 | NA | TRBV6-1 | CASRGDLGGNTIYF | TGTGCCAGCAGGGGGGACCTGGGGGGAAACACCATATATTTT
TRBD1 | 15 | TRBJ1-6 | many | TRBV27 | CASSRNRGVNSPLHF | TGTGCCAGCAGTCGCAACAGGGGCGTGAATTCACCCCTCCACTTT
TRBD2 | 16 | TRBJ2-1 | many | TRBV2 | CASRTSGASSYNEQFF | TGTGCCAGTCGGACTAGCGGGGCCAGCTCCTACAATGAGCAGTTCTTC
TRBD2 | 18 | TRBJ2-3 | NA | TRBV27 | CASSLRGTSGRSTDTQYF | TGTGCCAGCAGTTTACGGGGGACTAGCGGGAGGTCTACAGATACGCAGTATTTT
NA | 14 | TRBJ1-3 | many | TRBV19 | CASGRGGAGNTIYF | TGTGCCAGTGGACGCGGGGGCGCGGGAAACACCATATATTTT
NA | 15 | TRBJ2-7 | many | TRBV7-2 | CASSLGRTSSYEQYF | TGTGCCAGCAGCTTAGGGAGGACTTCCTCCTACGAGCAGTACTTC
TRBD2 | 16 | TRBJ2-4 | NA | TRBV30 | CAWSLAGGVAKNIQYF | TGTGCCTGGAGTCTGGCGGGGGGGGTAGCCAAAAACATTCAGTACTTC
NA | 15 | TRBJ1-1 | few | TRBV7-2 | CASSLAKGVFTEAFF | TGTGCCAGCAGCTTAGCTAAAGGGGTTTTCACTGAAGCTTTCTTT
NA | 14 | TRBJ2-3 | many | TRBV20-1 | CSRQGGAGRDTQYF | TGCAGCCGCCAGGGGGGGGCAGGGCGAGATACGCAGTATTTT
NA | 16 | TRBJ2-2 | many | TRBV7-6 | CASGKRLVNVAGELFF | TGTGCCAGCGGAAAACGACTAGTTAATGTCGCCGGGGAGCTGTTTTTT
NA | 13 | TRBJ2-5 | NA | TRBV7-2 | CASSLTRQETQYF | TGTGCCAGCAGCTTAACGCGCCAAGAGACCCAGTACTTC
TRBD2 | 15 | TRBJ2-7 | NA | TRBV5-6 | CASSLGAGEVLVEYF | TGTGCCAGCAGCTTGGGGGCGGGAGAAGTTTTGGTGGAGTACTTC
NA | 14 | TRBJ1-5 | NA | TRBV20-1 | CSALGGSGTATQHF | TGCAGTGCACTTGGAGGGAGTGGCACAGCTACGCAGCATTTT
TRBD1 | 16 | TRBJ2-1 | many | TRBV6-6 | CASSQRGGLASNEQFF | TGTGCCAGCAGCCAGCGAGGGGGCCTAGCTAGTAATGAGCAGTTCTTC
NA | 14 | TRBJ2-1 | many | TRBV5-5 | CASSLTPGNNEQFF | TGTGCCAGCAGCTTGACCCCGGGGAACAATGAGCAGTTCTTC
TRBD1 | 15 | TRBJ2-3 | many | TRBV6-5 | CASSRDRAGPDTQYF | TGTGCCAGCAGTAGGGACAGGGCTGGGCCGGATACGCAGTATTTT
NA | 13 | TRBJ1-4 | NA | TRBV28 | CASSLQRAEKLFF | TGTGCCAGCAGTTTGCAAAGGGCCGAAAAACTGTTTTTT
TRBD1 | 19 | TRBJ1-3 | NA | TRBV6-1 | CASSEREGPGGNSGNTIYF | TGTGCCAGCAGTGAAAGGGAAGGGCCAGGGGGTAACTCTGGAAACACCATATATTTT
TRBD2 | 14 | TRBJ2-5 | NA | TRBV2 | CASLGLAAQETQYF | TGTGCCAGCTTAGGACTAGCGGCACAAGAGACCCAGTACTTC
NA | 15 | TRBJ2-7 | many | TRBV9 | CASSLTPGSSYEQYF | TGTGCCAGCAGCCTTACTCCCGGGTCTTCCTACGAGCAGTACTTC
NA | 16 | TRBJ2-1 | many | TRBV10-2 | CASSVEGILYYNEQFF | TGCGCCAGCAGTGTTGAGGGGATACTGTATTACAATGAGCAGTTCTTC
NA | 14 | TRBJ2-3 | NA | TRBV4-2 | CASSQGGAADTQYF | TGTGCCAGCAGCCAAGGCGGAGCAGCAGATACGCAGTATTTT
NA | 15 | TRBJ1-3 | many | TRBV27 | CASRPASHSGNTIYF | TGTGCCAGCAGGCCCGCTAGTCACTCTGGAAACACCATATATTTT
NA | 16 | TRBJ1-6 | medium-sized | TRBV5-5 | CASSWGPREDGSPLHF | TGTGCCAGCAGTTGGGGACCTAGGGAGGACGGTTCACCCCTCCACTTT
NA | 14 | TRBJ1-1 | NA | TRBV5-1 | CASSNYEMNTEAFF | TGCGCCAGCAGCAACTATGAAATGAACACTGAAGCTTTCTTT
TRBD1 | 15 | TRBJ2-3 | NA | TRBV12-3/TRBV12-4 | CASSEGTGTTDTQYF | TGTGCCAGCAGTGAGGGGACAGGGACCACAGATACGCAGTATTTT
NA | 17 | TRBJ2-3 | many | TRBV6-2/TRBV6-3 | CASSFDSGGPSTDTQYF | TGTGCCAGCAGTTTCGATAGTGGCGGACCTAGCACAGATACGCAGTATTTT
NA | 18 | TRBJ2-1 | many | TRBV7-9 | CASSLARSGGGSYNEQFF | TGTGCCAGCAGCTTAGCCCGTTCTGGGGGTGGATCCTACAATGAGCAGTTCTTC